This TCR beta chain was recovered during a study of OX40 agonist ivuxolimab in advanced cancers. For context, the study as a whole: Ivuxolimab, which targeted the costimulatory receptor OX40 (CD134), was an agonistic, fully human IgG2 monoclonal antibody. Intravenous ivuxolimab was administered to patients every 2 weeks at six dose levels: 0.01, 0.1, 0.3, 1.5, 3 and 10 mg/kg. Among the roughly 50 dose-escalation patients, 19 had hepatocellular carcinoma, some 15 melanoma, 9 renal cell carcinoma and 9 head and neck cancer. The dose-escalation cohort was around 84% male with a mean age of approximately 60 years, ranging from roughly 23 to 90. Patients were allowed to have had prior anti-PD-1, anti-PD-L1 or anti-CTLA-4 therapy, and 40% of the dose-escalation patients had been treated with checkpoint inhibitors. Partial responses occurred in three dose-escalation patients: two with cutaneous melanoma and one with hepatocellular carcinoma. The purpose of peripheral TCRbeta sequencing was to test whether ivuxolimab changed TCR sequence diversity and led to clonal T-cell expansion. The monotherapy dose-escalation portion (N ≈ 52 patients) of the phase I ivuxolimab trial is reported in the paper. Overall results and qualifications from the work: The antigen specificity of the peripheral T cells that underwent clonal expansion was not determined. In the 0.1-3.0 mg/kg groups, partial responders were among the patients with the lowest normalized peripheral clonal expansion, particularly in CD8+ T cells. At doses from 0.1 to 3.0 mg/kg, clonal expansion was seen in both CD4+ and CD8+ blood T cells between baseline and week 6. Low levels of normalized T-cell clonal expansion were also seen in some patients who did not respond. After ivuxolimab, more expanded clones were found on average in CD8+ T cells than in CD4+ T cells.

Points on this clone: Its antigen remains unidentified. Base qualities were left out, and no much larger clone turns up one base away.

Cut back by 1 base and 7 bases, the V and J ends lie 13 bases apart. CDR1 and CDR2 are read off the germline V gene (reference sequence) as LNHNV and YYDKDF. The CDR3 measures 15 amino acids from cysteine to phenylalanine. Only CDR3 DNA is held: 45 bases, read in frame from base 1. The trial excluded patients who had a history of autoimmune disease or who were on systemic immunosuppression. Peripheral blood for TCR sequencing was collected from all dose cohorts at baseline, on cycle 4 day 1, and on cycle 7 day 1. The samples were drawn from a first-in-human, open-label, multicenter phase I dose-escalation trial of ivuxolimab. Adults with locally advanced or metastatic melanoma, renal cell carcinoma, hepatocellular carcinoma or head and neck squamous cell carcinoma were enrolled in the trial. Before TCR sequencing, CD4+ and CD8+ T cells were separately sorted from peripheral blood. Genomic DNA was extracted from sorted cells for sequencing of the TCRbeta CDR3 region. The immunoSEQ Assay was used for sequencing of TCRbeta CDR3 regions. Entries here come from immuneACCESS through TCRdb and include only in-frame sequences with V and J called. Some clones fail to appear in such tables; in the studies checked, an unresolved V gene covers under half of the shortfall, and the cause of the remainder is unknown. This sample gives about 84,000 clones in total; about 94% of them show up just once. The ten largest make up 9.5% to 11% of the sample.

The chain links TRBV15 with TRBJ1-4, with an unclear D gene assignment. This material consisted of CD4+ or CD8+ T cells sorted from blood, taken in a trial of the OX40 agonist ivuxolimab. The clonotype comes from an adult with an advanced solid tumor such as melanoma, head and neck, liver or kidney cancer. The CDR3 reads CATSRARWEGEKLFF. The DNA is TGTGCCACCAGCAGAGCTCGCTGGGAGGGTGAAAAACTGTTTTTT.